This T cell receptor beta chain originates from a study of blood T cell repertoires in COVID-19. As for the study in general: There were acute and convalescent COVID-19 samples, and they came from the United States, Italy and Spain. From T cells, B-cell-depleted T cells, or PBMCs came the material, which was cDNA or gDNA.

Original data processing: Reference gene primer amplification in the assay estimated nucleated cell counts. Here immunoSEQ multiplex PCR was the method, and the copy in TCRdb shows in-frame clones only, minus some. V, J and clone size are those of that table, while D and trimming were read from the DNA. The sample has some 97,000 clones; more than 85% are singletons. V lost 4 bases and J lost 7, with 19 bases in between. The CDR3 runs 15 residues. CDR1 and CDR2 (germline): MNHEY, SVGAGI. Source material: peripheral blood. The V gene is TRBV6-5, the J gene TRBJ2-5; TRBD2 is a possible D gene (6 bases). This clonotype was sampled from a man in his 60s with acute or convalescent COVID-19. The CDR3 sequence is CASSSPRRGMATQYF. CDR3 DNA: TGTGCCAGCAGTTCCCCTAGGAGGGGTATGGCGACCCAGTACTTC.